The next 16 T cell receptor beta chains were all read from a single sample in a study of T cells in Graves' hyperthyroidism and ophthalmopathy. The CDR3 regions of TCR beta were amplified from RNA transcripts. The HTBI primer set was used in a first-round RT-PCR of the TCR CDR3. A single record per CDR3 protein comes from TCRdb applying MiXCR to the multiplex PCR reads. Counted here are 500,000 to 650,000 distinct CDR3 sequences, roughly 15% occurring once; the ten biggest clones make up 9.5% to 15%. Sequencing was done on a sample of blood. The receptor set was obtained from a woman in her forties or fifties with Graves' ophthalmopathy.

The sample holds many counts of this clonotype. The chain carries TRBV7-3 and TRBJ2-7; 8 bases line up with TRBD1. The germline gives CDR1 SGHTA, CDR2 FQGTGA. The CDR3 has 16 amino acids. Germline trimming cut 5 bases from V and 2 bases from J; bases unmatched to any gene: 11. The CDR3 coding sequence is TGTGCCAGCAGCCCCAGGGCCGGGACAGGAGCCTACGAGCAGTACTTC. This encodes CASSPRAGTGAYEQYF. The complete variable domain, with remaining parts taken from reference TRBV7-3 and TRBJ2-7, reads GAGVSQTPSNKVTEKGKYVELRCDPISGHTALYWYRQSLGQGPEFLIYFQGTGAADDSGLPNDRFFAVRPEGSVSTLKIQRTERGDSAVYLCASSPRAGTGAYEQYFGPGTRLTVT.

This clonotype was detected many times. The CDR3 loop is CASSQDSLSGSRFSEQFF. Here the CDR3 DNA reads TGCGCCAGCAGCCAAGATAGCCTTTCCGGGAGCCGTTTTAGTGAGCAGTTCTTC. This chain connects TRBV4-3 to TRBJ2-1; TRBD2 might be the D (6 bases). V shed 0 bases and J shed 9 bases, with 24 bases lying between them. The CDR3 runs 18 residues. Germline V CDR1 and CDR2: LGHNA, YSLEER.

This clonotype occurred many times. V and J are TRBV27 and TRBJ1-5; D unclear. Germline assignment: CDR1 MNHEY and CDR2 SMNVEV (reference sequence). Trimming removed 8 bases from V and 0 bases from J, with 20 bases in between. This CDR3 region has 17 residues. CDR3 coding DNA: TGTGCCAGCGCTCCTCTCCTCGGGAGGATTAGCAATCAGCCCCAGCATTTT. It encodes CASAPLLGRISNQPQHF.

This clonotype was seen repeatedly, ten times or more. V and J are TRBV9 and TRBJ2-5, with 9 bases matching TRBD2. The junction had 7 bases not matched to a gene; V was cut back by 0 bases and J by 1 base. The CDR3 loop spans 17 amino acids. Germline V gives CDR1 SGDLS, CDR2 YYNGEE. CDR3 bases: TGTGCCAGCAGCGTAGATTGGGCGGGAGGGCCCCAAGAGACCCAGTACTTC. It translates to CASSVDWAGGPQETQYF.

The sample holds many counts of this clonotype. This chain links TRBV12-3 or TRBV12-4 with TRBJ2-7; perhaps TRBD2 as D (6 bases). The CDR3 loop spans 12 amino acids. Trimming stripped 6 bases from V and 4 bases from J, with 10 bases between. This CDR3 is CASRGTLYEQYF. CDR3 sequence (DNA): TGTGCCAGCAGGGGGACTTTATACGAGCAGTACTTC.

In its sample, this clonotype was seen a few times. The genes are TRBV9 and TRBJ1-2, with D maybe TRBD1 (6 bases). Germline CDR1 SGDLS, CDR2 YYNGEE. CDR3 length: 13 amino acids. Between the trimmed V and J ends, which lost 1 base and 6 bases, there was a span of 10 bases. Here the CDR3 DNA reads TGTGCCAGCAGCGTAACAGGGTTAAATGGCTACACCTTC. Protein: CASSVTGLNGYTF. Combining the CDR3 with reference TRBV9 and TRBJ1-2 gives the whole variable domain DSGVTQTPKHLITATGQRVTLRCSPRSGDLSVYWYQQSLDQGLQFLIQYYNGEERAKGNILERFSAQQFPDLHSELNLSSLELGDSALYFCASSVTGLNGYTFGSGTRLTVV.

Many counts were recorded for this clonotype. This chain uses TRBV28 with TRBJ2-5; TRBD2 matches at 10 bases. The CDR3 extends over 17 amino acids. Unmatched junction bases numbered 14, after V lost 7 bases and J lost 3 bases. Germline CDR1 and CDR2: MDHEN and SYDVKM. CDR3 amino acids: CASNPLSILAGEETQYF. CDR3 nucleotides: TGTGCCAGCAATCCCCTTTCTATTCTAGCGGGAGAAGAGACCCAGTACTTC.

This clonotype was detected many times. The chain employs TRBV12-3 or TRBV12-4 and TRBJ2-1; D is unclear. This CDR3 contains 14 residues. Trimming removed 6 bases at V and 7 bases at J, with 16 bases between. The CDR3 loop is CASRRELVGNEQFF. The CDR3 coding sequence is TGTGCCAGCAGGAGAGAGTTGGTGGGTAATGAGCAGTTCTTC.

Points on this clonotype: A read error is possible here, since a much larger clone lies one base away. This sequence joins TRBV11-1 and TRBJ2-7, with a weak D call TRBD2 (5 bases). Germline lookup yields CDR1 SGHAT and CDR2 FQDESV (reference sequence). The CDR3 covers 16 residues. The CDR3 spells CASSFSRGPAMYERYF. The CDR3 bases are TGTGCCAGCAGCTTCAGTCGAGGGCCTGCGATGTACGAGCGGTACTTC.

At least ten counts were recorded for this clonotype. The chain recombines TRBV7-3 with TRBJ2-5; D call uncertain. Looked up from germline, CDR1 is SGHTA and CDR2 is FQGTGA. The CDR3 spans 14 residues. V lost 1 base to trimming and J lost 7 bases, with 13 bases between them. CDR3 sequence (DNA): TGTGCCAGCAGCTTAAATTCAGATTCGTCGACCCAGTACTTC. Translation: CASSLNSDSSTQYF.

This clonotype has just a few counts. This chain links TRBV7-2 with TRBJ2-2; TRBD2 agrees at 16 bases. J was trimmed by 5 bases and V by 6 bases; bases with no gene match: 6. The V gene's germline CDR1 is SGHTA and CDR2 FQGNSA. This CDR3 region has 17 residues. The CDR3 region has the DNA TGTGCCAGCAGACCGGGACTAGCGGGAGGGCTGACCGGGGAGCTGTTTTTT. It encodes CASRPGLAGGLTGELFF. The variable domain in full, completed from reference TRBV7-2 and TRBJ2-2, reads GAGVSQSPSNKVTEKGKDVELRCDPISGHTALYWYRQSLGQGLEFLIYFQGNSAPDKSGLPSDRFSAERTGGSVSTLTIQRTQQEDSAVYLCASRPGLAGGLTGELFFGEGSRLTVL.

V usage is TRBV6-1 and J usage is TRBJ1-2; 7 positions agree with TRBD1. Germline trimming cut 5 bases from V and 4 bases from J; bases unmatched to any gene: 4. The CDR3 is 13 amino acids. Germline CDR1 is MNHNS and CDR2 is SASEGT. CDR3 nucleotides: TGTGCCAGCAGTTGGGACAGCAGCTATGGCTACACCTTC. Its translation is CASSWDSSYGYTF.

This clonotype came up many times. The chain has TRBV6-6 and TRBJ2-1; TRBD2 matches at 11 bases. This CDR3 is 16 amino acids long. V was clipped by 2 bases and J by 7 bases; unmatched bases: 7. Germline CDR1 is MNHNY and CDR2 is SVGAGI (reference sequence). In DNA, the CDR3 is TGTGCCAGCAGTTACCCCGGACTAGCGGGTACTAATGAGCAGTTCTTC. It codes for CASSYPGLAGTNEQFF.

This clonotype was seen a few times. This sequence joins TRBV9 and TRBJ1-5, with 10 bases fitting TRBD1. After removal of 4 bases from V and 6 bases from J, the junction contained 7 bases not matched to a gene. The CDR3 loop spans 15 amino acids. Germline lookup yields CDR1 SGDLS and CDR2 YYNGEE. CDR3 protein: CASSPTGGEGQPQHF. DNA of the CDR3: TGTGCCAGCAGCCCGACAGGGGGCGAAGGTCAGCCCCAGCATTTT.

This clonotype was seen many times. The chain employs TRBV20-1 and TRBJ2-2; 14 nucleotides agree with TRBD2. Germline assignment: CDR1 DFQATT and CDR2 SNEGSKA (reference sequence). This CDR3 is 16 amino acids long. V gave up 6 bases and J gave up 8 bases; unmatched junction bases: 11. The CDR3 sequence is CSAQPGTSGRVGELFF. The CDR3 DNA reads TGCAGTGCACAGCCCGGGACTAGCGGGAGAGTAGGGGAGCTGTTTTTT.

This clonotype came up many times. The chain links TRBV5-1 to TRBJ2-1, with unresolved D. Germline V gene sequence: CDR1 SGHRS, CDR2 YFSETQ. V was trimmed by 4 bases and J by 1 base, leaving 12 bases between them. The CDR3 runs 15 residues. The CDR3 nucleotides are TGCGCCAGCAGCCGATCAATGGGGTCCTACAATGAGCAGTTCTTC. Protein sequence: CASSRSMGSYNEQFF.